This T cell receptor (beta chain) was identified in a study of blood T cell repertoires in COVID-19. Assay used: immunoSEQ multiplex PCR; TCRdb lists only in-frame clones, some missing. The sample holds more than 300,000 clones, more than 75% seen once. With 2 bases removed from V and 5 bases from J, the gap between germline ends came to 9 bases. The CDR3 contains 14 residues. Germline V CDR1 and CDR2: LGHDT, YNNKEL (reference sequence). Specimen: peripheral blood. This sequence originates from a woman in her forties or fifties with COVID-19, enrolled during active disease. This chain joins TRBV3-1 (or the pseudogene TRBV3-2) and TRBJ2-2; D uncertain. In DNA form, the CDR3 reads TGTGCCAGCAGCCAAATGGGCCAAACCGGGGAGCTGTTTTTT. Translation gives CASSQMGQTGELFF.